The 13 T cell receptor beta chains below all came from one sample that was sequenced in a study of control samples from healthy donors and cancer patients (dated by TCRdb to about 2020). The library was prepared using the immunoSEQ multiplex PCR assay. Drawn from immuneACCESS, this table holds only the in-frame rearrangements with V and J called that TCRdb kept. Clones are partly lost; checked studies trace under half to an unresolved V gene and leave the rest unexplained. A total of roughly 160,000 clones appear in this sample, about 94% of them only once. Less than 15% of the sample comes from the top ten. The sample taken for sequencing was PBMCs. All receptors come from a man aged 60 to 75 with colorectal cancer.

The chain uses TRBV9 and TRBJ2-1; D is ambiguous. The length of the CDR3 is 13 residues. V was trimmed by 0 bases and J by 9 bases, leaving 10 bases between them. Looked up from germline, CDR1 is SGDLS and CDR2 is YYNGEE. CDR3 region: CASSVGGPSEQFF. CDR3 DNA sequence: TGTGCCAGCAGCGTAGGAGGCCCCAGTGAGCAGTTCTTC.

J is TRBJ1-2 and V is TRBV11-2; tentatively, D is TRBD1 (5 bases). V shed 4 bases and J shed 8 bases, with 17 bases lying between them. This CDR3 has 14 amino acids. Looked up from germline, CDR1 is SGHAT and CDR2 is FQNNGV. The CDR3 loop is CASSSDRGGEGYTF. The CDR3 bases are TGTGCCAGCAGCTCCGACAGAGGTGGGGAAGGCTACACCTTC.

About this clone itself: Its ends do not fully match the called genes, so a read error is possible. The chain joins TRBV29-1 to TRBJ1-1; D not certain. CDR1 is SQVTM, CDR2 ANQGSEA, per germline. CDR3 size: 9 residues. The CDR3 DNA sequence: TGCAGCGCCCAACCGCGTGGGCTCTTT. Its translation is CSAQPRGLF.

The genes are TRBV3-1 (or the pseudogene TRBV3-2) and TRBJ1-3; D is undetermined. There are 14 residues in the CDR3. V was trimmed by 6 bases and J by 3 bases, leaving 12 bases between them. Germline V lookup: CDR1 LGHDT, CDR2 YNNKEL (reference sequence). The CDR3 coding sequence is TGTGCCAGCAGTGCCGGGTCCTATGGAAACACCATATATTTT. It specifies CASSAGSYGNTIYF.

The genes are TRBV6-6 and TRBJ1-1; D gene unclear. CDR3 size: 11 residues. V dropped 5 bases and J dropped 8 bases, with 9 bases sitting between them. Germline CDR1 and CDR2: MNHNY and SVGAGI (reference sequence). The CDR3 loop reads CASSLGREAFF. The CDR3 DNA follows: TGTGCCAGCAGTCTGGGAAGGGAAGCTTTCTTT.

This clone was detected only once. The genes are TRBV30 and TRBJ1-6, with D tentatively TRBD1 (6 bases). This CDR3 comprises 15 residues. Between the trimmed V and J ends, which lost 5 bases and 2 bases, there was a span of 13 bases. Germline CDR1 and CDR2: GTSNPN and SVGIG (reference sequence). Here the CDR3 reads CAWSYRAAYNSPLHF. The CDR3 region has the DNA TGTGCCTGGTCGTACAGGGCCGCCTATAATTCACCCCTCCACTTT.

The chain is built from TRBV24-1 and TRBJ2-1; 7 bases fit TRBD1. This CDR3 comprises 18 residues. Germline V CDR1 and CDR2: KGHDR, SFDVKD. Trimming removed 4 bases from V and 4 bases from J; junction bases left unmatched: 15. CDR3 in DNA: TGTGCCACCAGTGACTCCGGTTTAAAGGGACAGCCTTACAATGAGCAGTTCTTC. This codes for CATSDSGLKGQPYNEQFF.

The rearrangement joins TRBV4-1 to TRBJ1-5; D might be TRBD1 (5 bases). Per the germline V gene, CDR1 is MGHRA and CDR2 is YSYEKL. The V end was cut by 0 bases, the J end by 4 bases, with 16 bases between. The CDR3 consists of 17 residues. The CDR3 spells CASSQDPLGVGNQPQHF. DNA of the CDR3: TGCGCCAGCAGCCAAGATCCCCTGGGGGTAGGGAATCAGCCCCAGCATTTT.

The rearrangement links TRBV7-2 to TRBJ2-6; no clear D gene. Per the germline V gene, CDR1 is SGHTA and CDR2 is FQGNSA. The V end was cut by 5 bases, the J end by 1 base, with 9 bases between. This CDR3 has 15 amino acids. CDR3 in DNA: TGTGCCAGCAGCCTTATGGGGTCTGGGGCCAACGTCCTGACTTTC. This gives the protein CASSLMGSGANVLTF.

This chain joins TRBV6-5 and TRBJ1-1; D uncertain. V lost 0 bases and J lost 0, with 8 bases in between. CDR1 and CDR2 (germline): MNHEY, SVGAGI. The CDR3 sequence is 15 residues long. The CDR3 sequence: CASSYSEIMNTEAFF. The CDR3, as DNA: TGTGCCAGCAGTTACTCTGAGATCATGAACACTGAAGCTTTCTTT.

This chain links TRBV7-6 with TRBJ2-2, with TRBD2 as a possible D gene (6 bases). V lost 3 bases, J lost 7 bases, and 15 bases lay in between. Germline V gene data show CDR1 as SGHVS and CDR2 as FNYEAQ. The CDR3 totals 15 residues. The CDR3 protein is CASSFSEGFGGELFF. The CDR3, as DNA: TGTGCCAGCAGCTTCTCGGAGGGGTTTGGCGGGGAGCTGTTTTTT.

This clone has just one count. The chain recombines TRBV9 with TRBJ2-3; D is uncertain. This CDR3 is 14 amino acids long. Per germline, CDR1 SGDLS and CDR2 YYNGEE. Trimming stripped 0 bases from V and 0 bases from J, with 5 bases between. The CDR3 here is CASSVDSSTDTQYF. The CDR3 nucleotides read TGTGCCAGCAGCGTAGATTCTAGCACAGATACGCAGTATTTT.

J is TRBJ2-2 and V is TRBV2; 7 bases are a match to TRBD2. CDR1 and CDR2 (germline): SNHLY, FYNNEI. V was pared by 8 bases and J by 4 bases, with 10 bases of the junction left unmatched. The CDR3 covers 15 residues. CDR3 in DNA: TGTGCCAGCCCCGCCAGCGGGGATAGCACCGGGGAGCTGTTTTTT. It specifies CASPASGDSTGELFF. Together with reference TRBV2 and TRBJ2-2, the CDR3 gives the full variable domain: EPEVTQTPSHQVTQMGQEVILRCVPISNHLYFYWYRQILGQKVEFLVSFYNNEISEKSEIFDDQFSVERPDGSNFTLKIRSTKLEDSAMYFCASPASGDSTGELFFGEGSRLTVL.